This record concerns one T cell receptor (beta chain) sequence. The sample is drawn from a study of blood T cell repertoires in COVID-19. Here immunoSEQ multiplex PCR was the method, and the copy in TCRdb shows in-frame clones only, minus some. Of 99,000 or so clones listed, 85% to 90% are singletons. The V end was cut by 2 bases, the J end by 8 bases, with 10 bases between. There are 13 residues in the CDR3. Germline V gene sequence: CDR1 SGHAT, CDR2 FQNNGV. Sequenced material: peripheral blood. This clonotype was sampled from a woman aged 55-75 years in a cohort sampled during active or convalescent COVID-19. The genes are TRBV11-2 and TRBJ2-1; no clear D. The CDR3 spells CASSLYFLDEQFF. The DNA of the CDR3 is TGTGCCAGCAGCTTATACTTTCTGGATGAGCAGTTCTTC.